A selection of T cell receptor beta chains follows, all from one sample in a study of OX40 agonist ivuxolimab in advanced cancers. Clones were sequenced by immunoSEQ multiplex PCR, and TCRdb holds only the in-frame ones, with some missing. The table shows 85,000 or so clones, with just over 85% occurring only once. The specimen was CD4+ or CD8+ T cells sorted from blood, collected in a trial of the OX40 agonist ivuxolimab. Receptors originate from an adult with an advanced solid tumor such as melanoma, head and neck, liver or kidney cancer. CDR3s include the opening cysteine and the closing phenylalanine or tryptophan. D genes are given only for firm matches.

cdr3_length j_call d_call v_call cdr3_nt cdr3_aa
17 TRBJ1-4 TRBD1 TRBV27 TGTGCCAGCAGTTTATCGAGGGCAGGGGGTGTTGGTGAAAAACTGTTTTTT CASSLSRAGGVGEKLFF
18 TRBJ1-2 NA TRBV7-8 TGTGCCAGCAGCTTACGTTTTCGTGGTTCGACACTAAACTATGGCTACACCTTC CASSLRFRGSTLNYGYTF
15 TRBJ2-7 NA TRBV7-2 TGTGCCAGCAGCCCGGACAGTGCAAGCTCCTACGAGCAGTACTTC CASSPDSASSYEQYF
15 TRBJ1-6 TRBD1 TRBV27 TGTGCCAGCAGTGCCACCGGGACAGGGTCGTCACCCCTCCACTTT CASSATGTGSSPLHF
14 TRBJ2-3 NA TRBV6-1 TGTGCCAGCAGTGACCCCCGGGAAACAGATACGCAGTATTTT CASSDPRETDTQYF
10 TRBJ1-4 NA TRBV5-1 TGCGCCAGCAGTCCGAGGGCCGGGCTTTTT CASSPRAGLF
12 TRBJ1-2 NA TRBV6-5 TGTGCCAGCGGCAGGGGTAACTATGGCTACACCTTC CASGRGNYGYTF
16 TRBJ2-1 NA TRBV11-3 TGTGCCAGCAGCTTAACAGGGAGGAACCTCTACAATGAGCAGTTCTTC CASSLTGRNLYNEQFF
13 TRBJ1-1 TRBD1 TRBV19 TGTGCCAGTAGTAAGTCGGACAGGCAAGACGCTTTCTTT CASSKSDRQDAFF
13 TRBJ2-3 NA TRBV2 TGTGCCAGCAGTCCCCGGGCCCAAGATACGCAGTATTTT CASSPRAQDTQYF